Detailed here is one TCR beta chain. Its specificity is unknown. RNA transcripts were the source from which TCR beta CDR3 regions were amplified. The authors performed first-round RT-PCR with HTBI primers and then a second-round multiplex PCR. TCRdb re-derived calls from the multiplex PCR reads in MiXCR, one entry per CDR3 protein. The table has about 160,000 distinct CDR3 sequences, around two fifths seen once. Germline lookup yields CDR1 SGHVS and CDR2 FQNEAQ. V dropped 3 bases and J dropped 0 bases, with 8 bases sitting between them. The length of the CDR3 is 14 residues. This record comes from a study of Graves' ophthalmopathy and Graves' hyperthyroidism. Findings and limits, study-wide: Blood contained most expanded thyroid clonotypes exceeding 0.001 frequency.

Serum thyroxine and TRAb, along with clinical symptoms, thyroid ultrasound and orbital computed tomography, were what diagnosis relied on. The sequence came from a man aged 30-40 years with Graves' ophthalmopathy. The material sequenced was peripheral blood. The gene calls are TRBV7-8 and TRBJ2-5; D remains unclear. The CDR3 DNA sequence: TGTGCCAGCAGCTTTTCGGAATACCAAGAGACCCAGTACTTC. This encodes CASSFSEYQETQYF.